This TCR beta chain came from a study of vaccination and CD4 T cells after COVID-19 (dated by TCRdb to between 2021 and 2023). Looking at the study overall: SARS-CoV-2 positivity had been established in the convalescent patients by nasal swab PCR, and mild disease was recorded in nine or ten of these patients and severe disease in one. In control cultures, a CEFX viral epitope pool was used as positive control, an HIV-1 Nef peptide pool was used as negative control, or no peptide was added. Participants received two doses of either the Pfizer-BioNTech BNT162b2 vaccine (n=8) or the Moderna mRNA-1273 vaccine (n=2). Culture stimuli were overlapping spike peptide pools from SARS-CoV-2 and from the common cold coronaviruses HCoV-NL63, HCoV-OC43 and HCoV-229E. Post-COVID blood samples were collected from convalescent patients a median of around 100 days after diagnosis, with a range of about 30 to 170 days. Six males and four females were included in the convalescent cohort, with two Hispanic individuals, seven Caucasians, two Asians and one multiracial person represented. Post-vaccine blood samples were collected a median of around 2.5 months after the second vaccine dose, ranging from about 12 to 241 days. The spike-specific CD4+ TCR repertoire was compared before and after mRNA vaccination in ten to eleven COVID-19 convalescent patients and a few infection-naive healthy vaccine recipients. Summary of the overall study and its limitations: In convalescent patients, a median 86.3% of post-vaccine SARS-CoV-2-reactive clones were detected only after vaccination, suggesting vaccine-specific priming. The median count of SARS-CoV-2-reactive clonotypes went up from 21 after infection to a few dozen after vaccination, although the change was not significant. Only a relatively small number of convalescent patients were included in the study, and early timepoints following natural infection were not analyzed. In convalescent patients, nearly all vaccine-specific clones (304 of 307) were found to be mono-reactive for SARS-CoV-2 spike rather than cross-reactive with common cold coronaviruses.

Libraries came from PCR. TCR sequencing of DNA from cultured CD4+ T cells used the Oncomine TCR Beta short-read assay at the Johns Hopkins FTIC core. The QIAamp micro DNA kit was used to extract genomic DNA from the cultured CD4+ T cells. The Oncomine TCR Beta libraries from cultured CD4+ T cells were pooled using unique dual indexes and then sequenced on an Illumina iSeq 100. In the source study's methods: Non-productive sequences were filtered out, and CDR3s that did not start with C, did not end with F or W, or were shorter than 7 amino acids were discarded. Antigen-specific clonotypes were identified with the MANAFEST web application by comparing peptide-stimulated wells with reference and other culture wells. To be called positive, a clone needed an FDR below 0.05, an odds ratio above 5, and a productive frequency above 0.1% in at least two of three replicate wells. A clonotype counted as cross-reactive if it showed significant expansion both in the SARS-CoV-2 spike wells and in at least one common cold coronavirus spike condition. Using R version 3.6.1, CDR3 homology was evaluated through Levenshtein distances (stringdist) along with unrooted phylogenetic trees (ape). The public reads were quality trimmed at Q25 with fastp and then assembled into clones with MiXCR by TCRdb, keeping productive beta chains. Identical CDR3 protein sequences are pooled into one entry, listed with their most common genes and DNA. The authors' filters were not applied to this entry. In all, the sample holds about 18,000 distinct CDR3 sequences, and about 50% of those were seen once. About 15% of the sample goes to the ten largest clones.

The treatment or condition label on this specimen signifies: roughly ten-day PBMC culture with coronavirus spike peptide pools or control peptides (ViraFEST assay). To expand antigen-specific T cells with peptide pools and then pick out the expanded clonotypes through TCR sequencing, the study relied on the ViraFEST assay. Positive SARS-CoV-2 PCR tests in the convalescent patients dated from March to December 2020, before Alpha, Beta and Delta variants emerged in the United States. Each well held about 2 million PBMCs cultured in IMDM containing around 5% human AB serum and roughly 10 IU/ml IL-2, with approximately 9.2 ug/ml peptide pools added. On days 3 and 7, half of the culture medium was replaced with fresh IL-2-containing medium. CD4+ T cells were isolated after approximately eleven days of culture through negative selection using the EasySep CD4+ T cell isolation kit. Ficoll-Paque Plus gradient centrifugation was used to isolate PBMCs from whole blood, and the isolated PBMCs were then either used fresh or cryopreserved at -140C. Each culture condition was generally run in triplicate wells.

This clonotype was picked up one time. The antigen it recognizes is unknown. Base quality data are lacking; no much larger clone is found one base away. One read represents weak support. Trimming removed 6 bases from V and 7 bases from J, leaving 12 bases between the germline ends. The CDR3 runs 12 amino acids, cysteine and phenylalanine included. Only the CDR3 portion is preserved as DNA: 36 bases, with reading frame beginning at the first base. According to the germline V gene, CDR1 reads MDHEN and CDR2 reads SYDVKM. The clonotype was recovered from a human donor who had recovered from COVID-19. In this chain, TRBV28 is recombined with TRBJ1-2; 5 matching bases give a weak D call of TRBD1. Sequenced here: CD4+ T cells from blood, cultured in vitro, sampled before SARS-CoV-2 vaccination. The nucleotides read TGTGCCAGCAGGCCGGGACCGGTTGGCTACACCTTC. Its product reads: CASRPGPVGYTF.